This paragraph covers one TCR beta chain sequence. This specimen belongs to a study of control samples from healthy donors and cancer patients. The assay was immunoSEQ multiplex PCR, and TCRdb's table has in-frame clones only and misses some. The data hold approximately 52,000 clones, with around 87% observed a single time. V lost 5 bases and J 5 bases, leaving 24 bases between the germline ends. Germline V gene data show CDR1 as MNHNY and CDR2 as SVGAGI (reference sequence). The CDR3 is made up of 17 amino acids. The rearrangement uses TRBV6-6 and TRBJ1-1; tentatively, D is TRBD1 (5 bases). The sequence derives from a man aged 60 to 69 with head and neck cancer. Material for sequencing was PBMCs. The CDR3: CASSLIFSRDLTTEAFF. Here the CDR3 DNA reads TGTGCCAGCAGTCTGATTTTTTCCAGGGACCTTACAACTGAAGCTTTCTTT.